This TCR beta chain was sequenced during a study of cytomegalovirus exposure and HLA in healthy donors. Study-wide context: Most donors, roughly 82% of a few hundred genotyped, fell in the Caucasian-associated ancestry cluster. Study findings and constraints: What a later analysis showed was that several of the most significant clusters appeared linked to common viral pathogens. In an earlier analysis, about 87% or about 30%: the productive usage of most TCR beta V segments.

V lost 3 bases, J lost 4 bases, and 4 bases stayed unmatched. This CDR3 is built from 13 residues. Per germline, CDR1 SQVTM and CDR2 ANQGSEA. Remarks on this clone: No antigen is known for it.

The PCR contained 60 Vbeta and 13 Jbeta primers. Clones were read by immunoSEQ multiplex PCR, and TCRdb kept only the in-frame ones, dropping some. The sample has roughly 200,000 clones, 65% to 85% seen once; the top ten hold about 1.8%. The chain is built from TRBV29-1 and TRBJ1-1; 8 nucleotides agree with TRBD1. This receptor was taken from a man aged 45-60 years in good health and CMV-seronegative. The sample comprised PBMCs. CDR3 amino acids: CSVEYGTGTEAFF. The CDR3 bases are TGCAGCGTTGAGTATGGGACAGGCACTGAAGCTTTCTTT.